The 7 T cell receptor beta chains in this list originate from one sample, sequenced in a study of CD8+CD57+ T cells in acquired aplastic anemia. For sequencing, patients were chosen who had shown expansion of CD8+CD57+ cells by flow cytometry. CDR3 and TCR beta VDJ profiling relied on a genomic DNA template. TCRdb re-called the reads with MiXCR, one entry per CDR3 protein. This sample has 260,000 or so distinct CDR3 sequences; roughly 82% occur once, and the top ten carry over 35%. The specimen sequenced was sorted CD4+, CD8+, or CD8+CD57+ T cells (not recorded which) from PBMCs. The receptors come from a human donor with aplastic anemia.

V and J are TRBV7-8 and TRBJ2-5, with a possible D match to TRBD1 (5 bases). The end of the DNA fits TRBJ2-1 better, so the J call may be wrong. The germline CDR1 and CDR2 sequences are SGHVS and FQNEAQ. The CDR3 has 13 amino acids. CDR3 residues: CATSDGAIHEQFF. As DNA, the CDR3 is TGTGCCACTAGTGATGGGGCTATCCATGAGCAGTTCTTC.

This clonotype showed up many times. V usage is TRBV12-3 or TRBV12-4 and J usage is TRBJ2-4; 10 positions agree with TRBD1. Trimming cost V 5 bases and J 5 bases; bases outside gene matches: 9. This CDR3 is 16 amino acids long. This chain's CDR3 is CASSPTPGTGENIQYF. For the CDR3, the DNA is TGTGCCAGCAGTCCTACTCCCGGGACAGGGGAAAACATTCAGTACTTC.

Remarks on this clonotype: This likely comes from a read error, as the CDR3 has no conserved phenylalanine or tryptophan at its end. Because the CDR3's place on the DNA is in doubt, the DNA is left out and the CDR3 is given as listed by TCRdb. The rearrangement uses TRBV15 and TRBJ1-1. The CDR3 is made up of 13 amino acids, end residues included. Looked up from germline, CDR1 is LNHNV and CDR2 is YYDKDF (reference sequence). CDR3 loop: CATSRGTEQEAYY.

The chain has TRBV11-3 and TRBJ1-2; a possible D gene is TRBD1 (5 bases). Germline CDR1 is SGHNT and CDR2 is YENEEA. There are 15 residues in the CDR3. The V and J ends lost 3 bases and 2 bases respectively, with 13 bases between them. The CDR3 spells CASSLERDANYGYTF. As DNA, the CDR3 is TGTGCCAGCAGCTTGGAGAGGGACGCAAACTATGGCTACACCTTC.

This clonotype was detected a few times. The genes are TRBV5-1 and TRBJ1-6; 7 bases fit TRBD1. CDR1 and CDR2 (germline): SGHRS, YFSETQ. The ends lost 3 bases at V and 5 bases at J; junction bases unmatched: 2. CDR3 size: 14 residues. The CDR3 here is CASSSGQNNSPLHF. DNA for the CDR3: TGCGCCAGCAGCTCGGGACAGAATAATTCACCCCTCCACTTT.

The CDR3 bases are TGTGCCAGCAGCTTAATGACCGTGGCAACAGATATGCACTACGAGCAGTACGTC. Translation gives CASSLMTVATDMHYEQYV. The V and J genes are TRBV7-2 and TRBJ2-7; D remains ambiguous. Germline lookup yields CDR1 SGHTA and CDR2 FQGNSA. Trimming took 2 bases from V and 3 from J, leaving 23 bases between them. CDR3 length equals 18 residues.

Note on this clonotype: At one end, the junction sequence differs from germline, possibly due to a read error. The chain recombines TRBV7-3 with TRBJ1-2, with unresolved D. The CDR3 covers 16 residues. Germline V gene data show CDR1 as SGHTA and CDR2 as FQGTGA. The chain's CDR3 is CASSFQRSGVVDGYTF. The CDR3 bases are TGTGCCAGCAGCTTTCAAAGGAGCGGGGTGGTCGATGGGTACACCTTC.